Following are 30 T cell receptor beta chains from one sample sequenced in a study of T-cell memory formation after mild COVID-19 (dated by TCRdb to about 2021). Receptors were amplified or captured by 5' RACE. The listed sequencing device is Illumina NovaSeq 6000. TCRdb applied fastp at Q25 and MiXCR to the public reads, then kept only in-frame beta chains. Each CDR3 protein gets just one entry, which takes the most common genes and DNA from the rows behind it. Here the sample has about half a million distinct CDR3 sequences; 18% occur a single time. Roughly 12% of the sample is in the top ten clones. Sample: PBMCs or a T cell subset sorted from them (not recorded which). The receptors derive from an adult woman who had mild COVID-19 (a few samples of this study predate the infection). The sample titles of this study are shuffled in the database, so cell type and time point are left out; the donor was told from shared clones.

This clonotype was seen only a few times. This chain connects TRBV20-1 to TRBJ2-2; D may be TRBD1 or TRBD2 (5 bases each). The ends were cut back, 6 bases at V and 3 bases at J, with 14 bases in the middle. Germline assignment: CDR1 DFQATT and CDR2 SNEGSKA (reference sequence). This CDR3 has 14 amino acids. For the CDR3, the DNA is TGCAGTGCGACGTCCGGGACGCACACCGGGGAGCTGTTTTTT. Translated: CSATSGTHTGELFF.

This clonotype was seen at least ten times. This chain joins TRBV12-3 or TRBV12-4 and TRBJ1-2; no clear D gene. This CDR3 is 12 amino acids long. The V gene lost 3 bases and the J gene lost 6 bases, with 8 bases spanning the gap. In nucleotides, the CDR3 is TGTGCCAGCAGTTTTTGGTCGGATGGCTACACCTTC. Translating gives CASSFWSDGYTF.

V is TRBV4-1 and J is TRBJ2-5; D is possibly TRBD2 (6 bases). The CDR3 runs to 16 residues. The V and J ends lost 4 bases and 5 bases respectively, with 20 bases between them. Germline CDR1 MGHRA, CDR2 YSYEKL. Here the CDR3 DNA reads TGCGCCAGCAGCCCCGGGGGTCAGGGAGGTCGGGAGACCCAGTACTTC. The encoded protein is CASSPGGQGGRETQYF.

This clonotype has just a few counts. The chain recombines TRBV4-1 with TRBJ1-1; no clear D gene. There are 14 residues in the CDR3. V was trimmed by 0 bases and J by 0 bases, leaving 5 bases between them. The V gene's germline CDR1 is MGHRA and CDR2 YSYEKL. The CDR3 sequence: CASSQDRVNTEAFF. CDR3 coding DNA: TGCGCCAGCAGCCAAGATCGGGTGAACACTGAAGCTTTCTTT.

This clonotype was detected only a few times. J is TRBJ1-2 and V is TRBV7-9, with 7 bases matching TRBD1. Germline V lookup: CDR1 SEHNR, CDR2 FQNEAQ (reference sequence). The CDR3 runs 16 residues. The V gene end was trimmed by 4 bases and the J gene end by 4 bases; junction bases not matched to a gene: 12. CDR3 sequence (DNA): TGTGCCAGCAGCTCGTCGACAGGGTTGAAGGGCTATGGCTACACCTTC. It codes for CASSSSTGLKGYGYTF.

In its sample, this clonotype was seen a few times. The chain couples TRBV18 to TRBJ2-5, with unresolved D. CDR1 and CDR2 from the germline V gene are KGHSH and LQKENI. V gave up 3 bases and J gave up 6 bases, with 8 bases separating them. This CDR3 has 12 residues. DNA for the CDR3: TGTGCCAGCTCACCTAGTGACAAGACCCAGTACTTC. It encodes CASSPSDKTQYF.

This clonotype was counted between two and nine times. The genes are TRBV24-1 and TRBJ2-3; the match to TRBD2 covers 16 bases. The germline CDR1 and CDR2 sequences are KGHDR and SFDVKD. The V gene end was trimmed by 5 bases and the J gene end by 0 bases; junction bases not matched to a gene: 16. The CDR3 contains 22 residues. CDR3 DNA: TGTGCCACCAGTGGACTGGGACACTCCGGGACTAGCGGGAGGGCCAGCACAGATACGCAGTATTTT. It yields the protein CATSGLGHSGTSGRASTDTQYF.

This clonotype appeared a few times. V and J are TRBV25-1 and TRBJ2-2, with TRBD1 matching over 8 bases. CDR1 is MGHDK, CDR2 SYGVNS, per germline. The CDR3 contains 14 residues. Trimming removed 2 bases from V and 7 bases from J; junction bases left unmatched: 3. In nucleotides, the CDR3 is TGTGCCAGCAGTGAAGACAGGGGTCACGGGGAGCTGTTTTTT. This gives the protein CASSEDRGHGELFF.

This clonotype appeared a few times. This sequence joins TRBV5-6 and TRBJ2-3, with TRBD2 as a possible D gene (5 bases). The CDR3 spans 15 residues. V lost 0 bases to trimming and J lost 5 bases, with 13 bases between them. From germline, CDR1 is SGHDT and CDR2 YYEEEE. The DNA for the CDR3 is TGTGCCAGCAGCTTGGAGGCGGGCTGGGGAGATACGCAGTATTTT. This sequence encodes CASSLEAGWGDTQYF.

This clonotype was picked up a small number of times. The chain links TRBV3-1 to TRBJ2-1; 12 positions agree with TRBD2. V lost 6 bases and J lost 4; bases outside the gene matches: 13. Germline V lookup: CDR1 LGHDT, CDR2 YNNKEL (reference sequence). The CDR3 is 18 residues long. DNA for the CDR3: TGTGCCAGCAGAGCGGGGCTAGCGGGAGGGTCAACTTACAATGAGCAGTTCTTC. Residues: CASRAGLAGGSTYNEQFF.

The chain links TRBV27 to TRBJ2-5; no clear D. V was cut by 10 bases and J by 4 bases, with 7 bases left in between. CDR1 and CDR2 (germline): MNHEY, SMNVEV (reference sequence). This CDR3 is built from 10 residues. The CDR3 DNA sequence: TGTGCCACCAAACGAGAGACCCAGTACTTC. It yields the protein CATKRETQYF.

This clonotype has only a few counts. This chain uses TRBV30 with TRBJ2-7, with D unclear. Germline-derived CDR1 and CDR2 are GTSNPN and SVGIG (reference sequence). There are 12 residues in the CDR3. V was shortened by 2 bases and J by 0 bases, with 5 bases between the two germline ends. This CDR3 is CAWSPLSYEQYF. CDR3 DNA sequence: TGTGCCTGGAGTCCTCTCTCCTACGAGCAGTACTTC.

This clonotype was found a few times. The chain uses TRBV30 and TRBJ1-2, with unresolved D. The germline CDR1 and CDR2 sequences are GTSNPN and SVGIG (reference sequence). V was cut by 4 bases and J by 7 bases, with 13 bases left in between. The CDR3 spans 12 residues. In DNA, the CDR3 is TGTGCCTGGAATGCCGGGCCTCCTGGCTACACCTTC. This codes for CAWNAGPPGYTF.

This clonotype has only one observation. The CDR3 DNA reads as TGTGCCAGCAGCCCCTCACCGACAGGGGACTACACCTTC. Its translation is CASSPSPTGDYTF. The chain couples TRBV7-3 to TRBJ1-2; TRBD1 agrees at 8 bases. This CDR3 comprises 13 residues. Per germline, CDR1 SGHTA and CDR2 FQGTGA. V lost 5 bases, J lost 10 bases, and 9 bases stayed unmatched.

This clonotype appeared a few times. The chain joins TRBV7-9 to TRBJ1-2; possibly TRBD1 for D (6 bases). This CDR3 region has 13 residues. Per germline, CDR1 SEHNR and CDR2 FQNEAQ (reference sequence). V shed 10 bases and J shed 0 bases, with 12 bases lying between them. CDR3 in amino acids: CAIPQGANYGYTF. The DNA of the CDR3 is TGTGCCATCCCACAGGGCGCTAACTATGGCTACACCTTC.

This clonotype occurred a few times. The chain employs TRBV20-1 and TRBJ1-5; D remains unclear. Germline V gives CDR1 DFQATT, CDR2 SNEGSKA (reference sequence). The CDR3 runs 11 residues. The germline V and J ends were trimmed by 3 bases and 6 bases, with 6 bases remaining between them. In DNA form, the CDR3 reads TGCAGTGCTAGTAGTGGTCAGCCCCAGCATTTT. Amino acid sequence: CSASSGQPQHF.

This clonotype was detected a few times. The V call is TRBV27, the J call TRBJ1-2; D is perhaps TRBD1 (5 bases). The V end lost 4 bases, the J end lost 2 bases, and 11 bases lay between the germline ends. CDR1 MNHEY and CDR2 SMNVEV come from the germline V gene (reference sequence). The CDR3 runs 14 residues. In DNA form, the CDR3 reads TGTGCCAGCAGTTGGGGCAGGTCCAACTATGGCTACACCTTC. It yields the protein CASSWGRSNYGYTF.

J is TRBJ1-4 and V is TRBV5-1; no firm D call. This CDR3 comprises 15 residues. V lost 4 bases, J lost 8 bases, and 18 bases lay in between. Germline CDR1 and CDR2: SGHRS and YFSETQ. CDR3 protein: CASSAQSTKREKLFF. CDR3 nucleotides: TGCGCCAGCAGCGCCCAGTCCACAAAGAGGGAAAAACTGTTTTTT.

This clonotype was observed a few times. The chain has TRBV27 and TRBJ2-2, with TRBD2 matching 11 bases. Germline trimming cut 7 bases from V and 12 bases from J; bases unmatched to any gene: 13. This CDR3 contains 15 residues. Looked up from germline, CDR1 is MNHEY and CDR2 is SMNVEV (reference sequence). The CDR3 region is CASNSGTSGPEKLFF. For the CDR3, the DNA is TGTGCCAGCAATTCTGGGACTAGCGGACCCGAGAAGCTGTTTTTT.

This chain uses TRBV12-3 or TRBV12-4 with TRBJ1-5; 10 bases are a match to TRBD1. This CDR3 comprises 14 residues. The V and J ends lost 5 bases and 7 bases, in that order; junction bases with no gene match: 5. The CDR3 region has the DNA TGTGCCAGCAGTATCGGGACAGGGGCACAGCCCCAGCATTTT. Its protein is CASSIGTGAQPQHF.

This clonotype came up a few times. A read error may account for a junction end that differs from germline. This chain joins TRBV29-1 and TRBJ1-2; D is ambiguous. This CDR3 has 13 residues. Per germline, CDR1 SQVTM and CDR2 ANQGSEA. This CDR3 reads CSVDRILLLPGNF. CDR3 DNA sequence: TGCAGCGTTGATCGGATCCTACTTCTCCCCGGGAACTTC.

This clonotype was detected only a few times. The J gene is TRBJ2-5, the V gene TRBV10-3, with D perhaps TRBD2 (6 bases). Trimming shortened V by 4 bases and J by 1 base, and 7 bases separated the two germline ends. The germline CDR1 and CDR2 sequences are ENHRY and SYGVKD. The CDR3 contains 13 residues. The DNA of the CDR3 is TGTGCCATCAGTGGCGGGGCCCAAGAGACCCAGTACTTC. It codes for CAISGGAQETQYF.

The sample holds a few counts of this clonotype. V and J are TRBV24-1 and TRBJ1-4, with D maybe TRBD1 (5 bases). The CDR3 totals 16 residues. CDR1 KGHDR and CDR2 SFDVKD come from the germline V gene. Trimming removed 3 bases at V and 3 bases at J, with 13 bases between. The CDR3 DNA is TGTGCCACCAGTGATCCCAGCAGGGAGGCTAATGAAAAACTGTTTTTT. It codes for CATSDPSREANEKLFF.

The CDR3 is CASSVLGTEAFF. CDR3 sequence (DNA): TGTGCCAGCAGTGTCCTAGGGACTGAAGCTTTCTTT. V and J are TRBV6-5 and TRBJ1-1; no definite D call. The germline gives CDR1 MNHEY, CDR2 SVGAGI. The CDR3 is 12 residues long. V was shortened by 5 bases and J by 5 bases, with 9 bases between the two germline ends.

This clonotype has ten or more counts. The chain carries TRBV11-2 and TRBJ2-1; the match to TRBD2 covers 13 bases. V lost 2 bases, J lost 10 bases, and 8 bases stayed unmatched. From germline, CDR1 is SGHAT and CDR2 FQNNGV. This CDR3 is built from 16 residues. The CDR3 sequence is CASSLSTSGGAKEQFF. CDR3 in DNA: TGTGCCAGCAGCTTATCCACTAGCGGGGGGGCCAAGGAGCAGTTCTTC.

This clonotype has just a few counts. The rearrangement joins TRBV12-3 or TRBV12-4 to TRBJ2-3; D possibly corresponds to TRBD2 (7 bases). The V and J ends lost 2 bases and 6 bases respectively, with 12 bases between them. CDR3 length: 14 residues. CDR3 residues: CASSLSGGLDTQYF. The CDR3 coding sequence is TGTGCCAGCAGTTTATCCGGGGGGCTGGATACGCAGTATTTT.

The CDR3 DNA is TGTGCTCAGAGGCAGGGTGCCTTTAATTATGGCTACACCTTC. Translated: CAQRQGAFNYGYTF. The chain carries TRBV9 and TRBJ1-2, with a possible D match to TRBD1 (5 bases). The CDR3 totals 14 residues. CDR1 SGDLS and CDR2 YYNGEE come from the germline V gene.

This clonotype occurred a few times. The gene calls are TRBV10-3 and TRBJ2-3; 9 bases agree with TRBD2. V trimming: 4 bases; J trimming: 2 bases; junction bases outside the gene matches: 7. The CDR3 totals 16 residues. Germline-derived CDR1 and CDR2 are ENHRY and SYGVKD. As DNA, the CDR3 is TGTGCCATCAGTGTTGATAGCGGGAGTGCCACAGATACGCAGTATTTT. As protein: CAISVDSGSATDTQYF.

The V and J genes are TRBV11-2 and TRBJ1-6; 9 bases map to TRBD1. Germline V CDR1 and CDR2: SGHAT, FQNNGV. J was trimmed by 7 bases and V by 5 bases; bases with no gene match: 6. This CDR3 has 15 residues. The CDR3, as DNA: TGTGCCAGCAGCACCTACAGGGGGCGGAATTCACCCCTCCACTTT. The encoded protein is CASSTYRGRNSPLHF.

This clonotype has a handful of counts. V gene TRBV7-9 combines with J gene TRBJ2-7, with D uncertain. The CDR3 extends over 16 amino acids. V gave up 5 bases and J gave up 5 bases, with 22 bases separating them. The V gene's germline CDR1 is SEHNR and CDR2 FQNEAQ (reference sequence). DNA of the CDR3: TGTGCCAGCAGCCCAATGCGGTACCACCTAGTAAACGAGCAGTACTTC. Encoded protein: CASSPMRYHLVNEQYF.